The 27 T cell receptor beta chains below come from one sample, sequenced in a study of blood T cell repertoires in COVID-19. The repertoire was sequenced with immunoSEQ multiplex PCR; TCRdb's copy has only in-frame clones and lacks some. Among approximately 170,000 clones, around nine tenths were seen once, and the ten largest hold roughly 3.9%. Sequences were obtained from peripheral blood. These receptors all stem from a man between 18 and 29 years old with active or convalescent COVID-19.

This chain uses TRBV5-1 with TRBJ2-2; TRBD1 aligns across 7 bases. V lost 2 bases and J lost 7; bases outside the gene matches: 11. Germline loops: CDR1 SGHRS, CDR2 YFSETQ. The CDR3 sequence is 16 residues long. CDR3 bases: TGCGCCAGCAGCTTACAGGGGCCCAAAATAGTCGGGGAGCTGTTTTTT. Amino acids: CASSLQGPKIVGELFF.

This chain joins TRBV7-2 and TRBJ1-2, with 7 bases that match TRBD1. V gave up 3 bases and J gave up 2 bases; unmatched junction bases: 3. Looked up from germline, CDR1 is SGHTA and CDR2 is FQGNSA. The CDR3 consists of 14 residues. The DNA for the CDR3 is TGTGCCAGCAGCTTCTCACAGGGGAACTATGGCTACACCTTC. This encodes CASSFSQGNYGYTF.

The genes are TRBV5-1 and TRBJ2-3; 8 nucleotides match TRBD2. This CDR3 is built from 14 residues. V dropped 4 bases and J dropped 5; count of bases not matched to a gene: 6. The germline CDR1 and CDR2 sequences are SGHRS and YFSETQ. The CDR3 DNA reads as TGCGCCAGCAGCACCGGGACTAGGAAAGATACGCAGTATTTT. The encoded protein is CASSTGTRKDTQYF.

This clone was recorded once. The chain couples TRBV6-5 to TRBJ1-3, with D maybe TRBD1 (5 bases). The CDR3 extends over 16 amino acids. V lost 0 bases to trimming and J lost 4 bases, with 13 bases between them. Germline V gene sequence: CDR1 MNHEY, CDR2 SVGAGI. The CDR3 region has the DNA TGTGCCAGCAGTTACTCGGGTCAGGGTAACGGAAACACCATATATTTT. Protein: CASSYSGQGNGNTIYF.

The rearrangement uses TRBV28 and TRBJ1-3; possibly TRBD1 for D (5 bases). V dropped 5 bases and J dropped 8 bases, with 19 bases sitting between them. Germline CDR1 and CDR2: MDHEN and SYDVKM. CDR3 size: 15 residues. CDR3 sequence (DNA): TGTGCCAGCAGTCCACCCTTGGGGGGGGTGGACACCATATATTTT. Encoded protein: CASSPPLGGVDTIYF.

This sequence joins TRBV10-3 and TRBJ1-3, with 9 bases aligning to TRBD1. The V gene end was trimmed by 7 bases and the J gene end by 7 bases; junction bases not matched to a gene: 5. Germline V gene lookup returns CDR1 ENHRY and CDR2 SYGVKD. The CDR3 sequence is 13 residues long. The CDR3 DNA sequence: TGTGCCATCATCGGGGACAGGGCTAACACCATATATTTT. It yields the protein CAIIGDRANTIYF.

The chain joins TRBV7-8 to TRBJ1-3; no definite D call. The CDR3 spans 16 residues. Germline loops: CDR1 SGHVS, CDR2 FQNEAQ. V gave up 5 bases and J gave up 0 bases, with 14 bases separating them. As DNA, the CDR3 is TGTGCCAGCAGCGCCCGTGCGTTAACCTCTGGAAACACCATATATTTT. As protein: CASSARALTSGNTIYF.

The rearrangement uses TRBV15 and TRBJ1-1; perhaps TRBD1 as D (5 bases). The CDR3 spans 15 residues. Per germline, CDR1 LNHNV and CDR2 YYDKDF (reference sequence). Trimming pared 3 bases from V and 4 bases from J, leaving 15 bases between. The CDR3 bases are TGTGCCACCAGCAGGGATTCGGCTCAGGGCACTGAAGCTTTCTTT. The encoded protein is CATSRDSAQGTEAFF.

V gene TRBV5-6 combines with J gene TRBJ1-1; D gene uncertain. The germline V gene encodes CDR1 SGHDT and CDR2 YYEEEE. This CDR3 has 13 amino acids. V was clipped by 0 bases and J by 4 bases, with 7 bases between them. The CDR3 loop reads CASSLDMFTEAFF. The CDR3 nucleotides read TGTGCCAGCAGCTTGGATATGTTCACTGAAGCTTTCTTT. The whole variable domain, remainder taken from reference TRBV5-6 and TRBJ1-1, is DAGVTQSPTHLIKTRGQQVTLRCSPKSGHDTVSWYQQALGQGPQFIFQYYEEEERQRGNFPDRFSGHQFPNYSSELNVNALLLGDSALYLCASSLDMFTEAFFGQGTRLTVV.

The count of this clone is one. The chain carries TRBV19 and TRBJ2-1; the match to TRBD2 covers 12 bases. Germline assignment: CDR1 LNHDA and CDR2 SQIVND (reference sequence). The CDR3 extends over 16 amino acids. The ends lost 6 bases at V and 4 bases at J; junction bases unmatched: 7. Here the CDR3 DNA reads TGTGCCAGTAGACCACGGACTAGCGGGACGTACAATGAGCAGTTCTTC. This sequence encodes CASRPRTSGTYNEQFF.

This chain joins TRBV5-1 and TRBJ2-3; 9 nucleotides line up with TRBD2. V lost 5 bases, J lost 14 bases, and 6 bases stayed unmatched. Germline V gene lookup returns CDR1 SGHRS and CDR2 YFSETQ. The CDR3 covers 11 residues. The CDR3 protein is CASSDPGLAYF. As DNA, the CDR3 is TGCGCCAGCAGTGACCCGGGACTAGCGTATTTT.

This clone was counted a few times. The chain links TRBV2 to TRBJ1-1; a possible D gene is TRBD1 (5 bases). The CDR3 is 12 amino acids. Trimming cost V 6 bases and J 4 bases, with 9 bases left between them. Germline V gene lookup returns CDR1 SNHLY and CDR2 FYNNEI. CDR3 bases: TGTGCCAGCAGAACAGGTCGCACTGAAGCTTTCTTT. Protein product: CASRTGRTEAFF.

The gene calls are TRBV27 and TRBJ1-2; the match to TRBD1 covers 8 bases. Germline trimming cut 3 bases from V and 4 bases from J; bases unmatched to any gene: 4. Germline-derived CDR1 and CDR2 are MNHEY and SMNVEV (reference sequence). This CDR3 is built from 14 residues. CDR3 sequence: CASSFDRGAYGYTF. CDR3 bases: TGTGCCAGCAGTTTCGACAGGGGCGCCTATGGCTACACCTTC.

CDR3: CASSPRGVRGSGNQPQHF. The CDR3 DNA reads as TGTGCCAGCAGCCCCCGGGGGGTGCGGGGATCGGGCAATCAGCCCCAGCATTTT. The J gene is TRBJ1-5, the V gene TRBV7-2, with D possibly matching TRBD1 (5 bases). The germline CDR1 and CDR2 sequences are SGHTA and FQGNSA. The V and J ends lost 5 bases and 2 bases respectively, with 22 bases between them. This CDR3 has 18 residues.

The rearrangement joins TRBV14 to TRBJ1-1, with a possible D match to TRBD1 (5 bases). CDR1 and CDR2 from the germline V gene are SGHDN and FVKESK. V lost 4 bases, J lost 6 bases, and 27 bases lay in between. CDR3 length: 18 residues. CDR3 sequence reads: CASSLTLGVGGRSAEAFF. CDR3 DNA: TGTGCCAGCAGCCTAACCCTCGGTGTGGGGGGGAGAAGCGCTGAAGCTTTCTTT.

The chain carries TRBV12-3 or TRBV12-4 and TRBJ2-1, with D uncertain. V was shortened by 6 bases and J by 7 bases, with 13 bases between the two germline ends. This CDR3 spans 13 amino acids. In DNA form, the CDR3 reads TGTGCCAGCAGGCCCGCCCGCGTTAATGAGCAGTTCTTC. This codes for CASRPARVNEQFF.

This clone occurred once. This rearrangement joins TRBV28 to TRBJ2-5; D unresolved. V was pared by 5 bases and J by 2 bases, with 15 bases between. The germline V gene encodes CDR1 MDHEN and CDR2 SYDVKM. This CDR3 is built from 15 residues. CDR3 residues: CASSPDPRRQETQYF. CDR3 in DNA: TGTGCCAGCAGTCCCGACCCCAGGCGTCAAGAGACCCAGTACTTC.

V gene TRBV2 combines with J gene TRBJ1-2; D perhaps matches TRBD1 (6 bases). The CDR3 sequence is 15 residues long. Germline CDR1 SNHLY, CDR2 FYNNEI. V lost 8 bases and J 4 bases, leaving 20 bases between the germline ends. The CDR3 loop reads CASLLNGGAGYGYTF. CDR3 coding DNA: TGTGCCAGCCTCTTGAATGGGGGGGCGGGCTATGGCTACACCTTC.

V and J are TRBV2 and TRBJ2-4, with TRBD1 matching 9 bases. Germline V gene lookup returns CDR1 SNHLY and CDR2 FYNNEI. With V trimmed by 3 bases and J by 8 bases, 5 bases remained unmatched. This CDR3 contains 14 residues. CDR3 sequence reads: CASSEGTGWDIQYF. In DNA, the CDR3 is TGTGCCAGCAGTGAGGGGACAGGGTGGGACATTCAGTACTTC.

The chain employs TRBV11-2 and TRBJ1-2; D uncertain. Germline CDR1 reads SGHAT; CDR2 reads FQNNGV. The CDR3 sequence is 15 residues long. The V gene lost 3 bases and the J gene lost 2 bases, with 13 bases spanning the gap. The CDR3 spells CASSFSPGSNYGYTF. CDR3 DNA: TGTGCCAGCAGCTTCTCCCCAGGTTCGAACTATGGCTACACCTTC.

The rearrangement joins TRBV29-1 to TRBJ2-3, with a possible D match to TRBD2 (5 bases). Germline V gene sequence: CDR1 SQVTM, CDR2 ANQGSEA. V lost 3 bases to trimming and J lost 4 bases, with 17 bases between them. The CDR3 has 15 amino acids. The chain's CDR3 is CSVETRDPTPDTQYF. In DNA, the CDR3 is TGCAGCGTTGAGACGAGGGATCCAACCCCAGATACGCAGTATTTT.

The chain recombines TRBV5-6 with TRBJ2-3; possibly TRBD1 for D (6 bases). V was pared by 4 bases and J by 3 bases, with 24 bases between. The CDR3 has 18 amino acids. Germline values: CDR1 SGHDT, CDR2 YYEEEE. CDR3 residues: CASSPGLGGPRGTDTQYF. CDR3 coding DNA: TGTGCCAGCAGCCCGGGCCTTGGCGGGCCGAGGGGGACAGATACGCAGTATTTT. Filled out from reference TRBV5-6 and TRBJ2-3, the complete variable domain reads DAGVTQSPTHLIKTRGQQVTLRCSPKSGHDTVSWYQQALGQGPQFIFQYYEEEERQRGNFPDRFSGHQFPNYSSELNVNALLLGDSALYLCASSPGLGGPRGTDTQYFGPGTRLTVL.

The chain has TRBV4-1 and TRBJ2-7; no clear D. Germline CDR1 MGHRA, CDR2 YSYEKL. The germline V and J ends were trimmed by 1 base and 0 bases, with 10 bases remaining between them. The CDR3 length is 15 residues. This CDR3 reads CASSQGDSRSYEQYV. CDR3 nucleotides: TGCGCCAGCAGCCAAGGAGACTCCCGCTCCTACGAGCAGTACGTC.

CDR3 coding DNA: TGTGCCAGCAGCGTCGATGCTAGCGGGTTCCAAGAGACCCAGTACTTC. This translates into CASSVDASGFQETQYF. The chain employs TRBV9 and TRBJ2-5; 8 nucleotides align to TRBD2. Germline CDR1 is SGDLS and CDR2 is YYNGEE. J lost 1 base, V lost 2 bases, and 7 bases had no gene match. This CDR3 has 16 residues.

CDR3 loop: CASSQEPGITYNEQFF. In nucleotides, the CDR3 is TGCGCCAGCAGCCAAGAACCGGGAATCACCTACAATGAGCAGTTCTTC. The chain recombines TRBV4-3 with TRBJ2-1; maybe TRBD2 (5 bases). CDR3 length: 16 amino acids. Trimming left V 0 bases short and J 2 bases short, with 11 bases between. Germline loops: CDR1 LGHNA, CDR2 YSLEER.

The chain has TRBV30 and TRBJ1-1; 8 bases map to TRBD1. The CDR3 sequence is 13 residues long. Germline V gives CDR1 GTSNPN, CDR2 SVGIG (reference sequence). The J segment lost 3 bases and the V segment lost 6 bases, leaving 6 bases of the junction unmatched. This CDR3 reads CACALTGDTEAFF. CDR3 DNA sequence: TGTGCCTGTGCCTTGACAGGGGACACTGAAGCTTTCTTT.

This clone was seen once. The chain is built from TRBV24-1 and TRBJ2-1; D ambiguous. Germline V gives CDR1 KGHDR, CDR2 SFDVKD. Trimming stripped 5 bases from V and 5 bases from J, with 12 bases between. The CDR3 is 14 residues long. Here the CDR3 reads CATSVSTSDNEQFF. The CDR3 DNA sequence: TGTGCCACCAGTGTATCTACGAGTGACAATGAGCAGTTCTTC.